The 17 T cell receptor beta chains below were found in one sample sequenced in a study of OX40 agonist ivuxolimab in advanced cancers. Profiled with immunoSEQ multiplex PCR; TCRdb holds only in-frame clones, not every one. The sample consists of 80,000 to 100,000 clones, 90% to 95% of them appearing once. Sequences were derived from CD4+ or CD8+ T cells sorted from blood, sampled in a trial of the OX40 agonist ivuxolimab. These receptors all come from an adult with an advanced solid tumor such as melanoma, head and neck, liver or kidney cancer.

The CDR3 DNA reads TGTGCCAGCAGTTCCCACTACGATAGGAGCTCCTACGAGCAGTACGTC. Its translation: CASSSHYDRSSYEQYV. V usage is TRBV6-5 and J usage is TRBJ2-7; D not resolved. The germline V and J ends were trimmed by 4 bases and 0 bases, with 16 bases remaining between them. Looked up from germline, CDR1 is MNHEY and CDR2 is SVGAGI. The CDR3 extends over 16 amino acids.

This chain links TRBV4-3 with TRBJ1-4; TRBD1 aligns across 8 bases. V was pared by 0 bases and J by 8 bases, with 8 bases of the junction left unmatched. CDR1 and CDR2 (germline): LGHNA, YSLEER. The CDR3 consists of 16 residues. CDR3 nucleotide sequence: TGCGCCAGCAGCCAAGATTTCGGACAGGGAAGGGAAAAACTGTTTTTT. It yields the protein CASSQDFGQGREKLFF.

For this clone: In the same sample, other DNA sequences code for this CDR3. V is TRBV5-1 and J is TRBJ2-3, with D possibly being TRBD2 (5 bases). The germline gives CDR1 SGHRS, CDR2 YFSETQ. The V end lost 3 bases, the J end lost 0 bases, and 5 bases lay between the germline ends. This CDR3 region has 13 residues. In DNA form, the CDR3 reads TGCGCCAGCAGCTCGGGAAGCACAGATACGCAGTATTTT. Its protein product is CASSSGSTDTQYF.

V gene TRBV9 combines with J gene TRBJ1-2; D may be TRBD1 (5 bases). CDR1 SGDLS and CDR2 YYNGEE come from the germline V gene. This CDR3 contains 16 residues. Trimming pared 0 bases from V and 5 bases from J, leaving 17 bases between. CDR3 sequence reads: CASSVGDGDFSYGYTF. CDR3 nucleotide sequence: TGTGCCAGCAGCGTAGGGGACGGGGACTTTAGTTATGGCTACACCTTC.

The chain uses TRBV19 and TRBJ1-5; TRBD1 aligns across 7 bases. V trimming: 1 base; J trimming: 5 bases; junction bases outside the gene matches: 5. CDR1 and CDR2 from the germline V gene are LNHDA and SQIVND (reference sequence). This CDR3 region has 15 residues. CDR3 DNA: TGTGCCAGTAGTATAGCGGGCAGGGGGGATCAGCCCCAGCATTTT. This encodes CASSIAGRGDQPQHF.

The chain carries TRBV6-1 and TRBJ2-7; D unresolved. The CDR3 totals 12 residues. Trimming left V 1 base short and J 3 bases short, with 4 bases between. Per the germline V gene, CDR1 is MNHNS and CDR2 is SASEGT. CDR3 DNA sequence: TGTGCCAGCAGTGAAGGCTTCTACGAGCAGTACTTC. Translating gives CASSEGFYEQYF.

The chain has TRBV6-6 and TRBJ2-3; D is undetermined. Per the germline V gene, CDR1 is MNHNY and CDR2 is SVGAGI (reference sequence). This CDR3 has 14 amino acids. Trimming removed 0 bases from V and 2 bases from J, with 6 bases in between. The CDR3 sequence: CASSYSTLTDTQYF. The CDR3 region has the DNA TGTGCCAGCAGTTACTCCACACTCACAGATACGCAGTATTTT.

The chain carries TRBV5-1 and TRBJ1-2, with D perhaps matching TRBD1 (6 bases). The CDR3 consists of 14 residues. The V and J ends lost 4 bases and 5 bases respectively, with 15 bases between them. Germline V gene sequence: CDR1 SGHRS, CDR2 YFSETQ. The CDR3 DNA is TGCGCCAGCAGCGAGATTCAAGGGGGGTATGGCTACACCTTC. This translates into CASSEIQGGYGYTF.

A single count supports this clone. This specimen includes other DNA sequences encoding the same CDR3. The V gene is TRBV18, the J gene TRBJ2-3, with no clear D. CDR1 KGHSH and CDR2 LQKENI come from the germline V gene. CDR3 length: 13 amino acids. V lost 0 bases, J lost 5 bases, and 6 bases lay in between. CDR3 sequence (DNA): TGTGCCAGCTCACCACCTACGGTAGATACGCAGTATTTT. The encoded protein is CASSPPTVDTQYF.

This clone was seen more than once but under ten times. The gene calls are TRBV5-1 and TRBJ1-1; D not certain. The CDR3 spans 14 residues. V shed 6 bases and J shed 1 base, with 13 bases lying between them. Germline CDR1 SGHRS, CDR2 YFSETQ. CDR3 in DNA: TGCGCCAGCACCTCCGGGATTGAGAACACTGAAGCTTTCTTT. Protein product: CASTSGIENTEAFF.

The rearrangement uses TRBV30 and TRBJ2-1, with TRBD2 matching over 9 bases. The CDR3 contains 15 residues. The germline V gene encodes CDR1 GTSNPN and CDR2 SVGIG (reference sequence). Germline trimming cut 2 bases from V and 3 bases from J; bases unmatched to any gene: 5. The CDR3 DNA is TGTGCCTGGAGTTCTAGCGGGGAATACTACAATGAGCAGTTCTTC. The encoded protein is CAWSSSGEYYNEQFF.

The chain uses TRBV11-3 and TRBJ1-1, with TRBD1 as a possible D gene (5 bases). Looked up from germline, CDR1 is SGHNT and CDR2 is YENEEA. The V gene lost 0 bases and the J gene lost 8 bases, with 10 bases spanning the gap. This CDR3 is built from 13 residues. In DNA, the CDR3 is TGTGCCAGCAGCTTAGATCGTAGGGGAGAAGCTTTCTTT. This gives the protein CASSLDRRGEAFF.

This clone was recorded only once. This chain uses TRBV5-5 with TRBJ2-5, with D unresolved. Germline V CDR1 and CDR2: SGHKS, YYEKEE (reference sequence). CDR3 length: 13 residues. V shed 0 bases and J shed 1 base, with 4 bases lying between them. The CDR3 loop is CASSLVGQETQYF. In nucleotides, the CDR3 is TGTGCCAGCAGCTTGGTTGGCCAAGAGACCCAGTACTTC.

This rearrangement joins TRBV7-2 to TRBJ2-1, with TRBD2 matching over 9 bases. The CDR3 extends over 15 amino acids. From germline, CDR1 is SGHTA and CDR2 FQGNSA. After removal of 3 bases from V and 4 bases from J, the junction contained 4 bases not matched to a gene. Written as DNA, the CDR3 is TGTGCCAGCAGCTTGAGCGGGGGGTATTACAATGAGCAGTTCTTC. Amino acids: CASSLSGGYYNEQFF.

This clone was observed once. V and J are TRBV7-9 and TRBJ1-2, with a weak D call TRBD1 (5 bases). Germline V gene data show CDR1 as SEHNR and CDR2 as FQNEAQ (reference sequence). The CDR3 has 12 amino acids. V gave up 3 bases and J gave up 10 bases, with 12 bases separating them. CDR3 loop: CASSLEDTYYTF. The DNA of the CDR3 is TGTGCCAGCAGCTTGGAGGACACATACTACACCTTC.

This clone appeared a few times. The rearrangement uses TRBV4-1 and TRBJ1-5; D perhaps matches TRBD1 (5 bases). This CDR3 is built from 18 residues. CDR1 is MGHRA, CDR2 YSYEKL, per germline. V gave up 0 bases and J gave up 7 bases, with 22 bases separating them. CDR3 residues: CASSQDHTGGGYGQPQHF. DNA of the CDR3: TGCGCCAGCAGCCAAGATCACACAGGCGGAGGGTATGGGCAGCCCCAGCATTTT.

This chain links TRBV15 with TRBJ2-1; 13 nucleotides align to TRBD2. Per germline, CDR1 LNHNV and CDR2 YYDKDF (reference sequence). V lost 2 bases to trimming and J lost 9 bases; unmatched junction nucleotides: 4. The CDR3 has 15 residues. DNA of the CDR3: TGTGCCACCAGCAGATCGGGACTAGCGGGACGTGAGCAGTTCTTC. Its translation: CATSRSGLAGREQFF. The full variable domain, in which reference TRBV15 and TRBJ2-1 provide the parts outside the CDR3, is DAMVIQNPRYQVTQFGKPVTLSCSQTLNHNVMYWYQQKSSQAPKLLFHYYDKDFNNEADTPDNFQSRRPNTSFCFLDIRSPGLGDTAMYLCATSRSGLAGREQFFGPGTRLTVL.